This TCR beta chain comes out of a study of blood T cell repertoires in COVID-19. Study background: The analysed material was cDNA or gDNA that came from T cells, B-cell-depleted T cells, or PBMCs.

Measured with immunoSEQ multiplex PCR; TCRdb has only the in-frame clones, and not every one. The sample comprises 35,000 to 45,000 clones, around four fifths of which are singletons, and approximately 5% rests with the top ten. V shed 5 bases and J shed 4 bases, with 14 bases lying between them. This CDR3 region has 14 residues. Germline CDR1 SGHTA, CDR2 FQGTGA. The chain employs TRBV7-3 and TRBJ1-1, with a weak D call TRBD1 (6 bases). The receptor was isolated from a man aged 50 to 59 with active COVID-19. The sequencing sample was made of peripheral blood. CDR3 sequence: CASSTTGPGTEAFF. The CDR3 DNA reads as TGTGCCAGCAGCACCACAGGGCCCGGCACTGAAGCTTTCTTT.